These 22 T cell receptor beta chains were all obtained from the same sample, sequenced in a study of response to subunit inactivated influenza vaccine. Using its own MiXCR run on the RT-PCR reads, TCRdb lists one record per CDR3 protein. The sample has hundreds of thousands of distinct CDR3 sequences; around 14% are singletons. The sample consisted of PBMCs from blood, taken 11 to 12 days after vaccination. Every receptor here comes from a man aged 45-65 years who received an inactivated influenza vaccine.

This clonotype came up a few times. This rearrangement joins TRBV2 to TRBJ2-3, with 7 bases lining up with TRBD1. The CDR3 runs to 14 residues. The V gene end was trimmed by 7 bases and the J gene end by 3 bases; junction bases not matched to a gene: 7. Germline V CDR1 and CDR2: SNHLY, FYNNEI. The CDR3 bases are TGTGCCAGCATCCAACGGACAGGAACAGATACGCAGTATTTT. Translation gives CASIQRTGTDTQYF.

In its sample, this clonotype was seen a few times. CDR3 sequence: CSARGGGDNQPQHF. DNA for the CDR3: TGCAGTGCTAGGGGGGGAGGGGACAATCAGCCCCAGCATTTT. V and J are TRBV20-1 and TRBJ1-5; perhaps TRBD1 as D (5 bases). There are 14 residues in the CDR3. Looked up from germline, CDR1 is DFQATT and CDR2 is SNEGSKA (reference sequence). The V gene lost 3 bases and the J gene lost 3 bases, with 12 bases spanning the gap.

This chain connects TRBV28 to TRBJ1-3, with a weak D call TRBD1 (5 bases). Trimming stripped 6 bases from V and 0 bases from J, with 12 bases between. The CDR3 is 15 amino acids. CDR1 and CDR2 from the germline V gene are MDHEN and SYDVKM. The CDR3 region has the DNA TGTGCCAGCAGATCGGACATTCCCTCTGGAAACACCATATATTTT. Its protein is CASRSDIPSGNTIYF.

This clonotype showed up just a few times. This sequence joins TRBV10-3 and TRBJ1-6; no definite D call. The CDR3 contains 16 residues. V was clipped by 2 bases and J by 0 bases, with 8 bases between them. CDR1 is ENHRY and CDR2 is SYGVKD in the germline V gene. The CDR3 loop reads CAISERSSSYNSPLHF. In DNA, the CDR3 is TGTGCCATCAGTGAGAGGTCGAGCTCCTATAATTCACCCCTCCACTTT.

This clonotype came up once. This chain connects TRBV18 to TRBJ2-1; possibly TRBD2 for D (7 bases). Trimming removed 1 base at V and 4 bases at J, with 38 bases between. Germline CDR1 reads KGHSH; CDR2 reads LQKENI. CDR3 size: 24 residues. The CDR3, as DNA: TGTGCCAGCTCACCACTGGGCGGGGGCCCATTGACTTCAGTTACTTCTGGGAAATACAATGAGCAGTTCTTC. Amino acid sequence: CASSPLGGGPLTSVTSGKYNEQFF.

The V and J genes are TRBV27 and TRBJ2-2; TRBD2 matches 7 bases. The CDR3 is made up of 16 amino acids. Per germline, CDR1 MNHEY and CDR2 SMNVEV (reference sequence). V shed 2 bases, J shed 4 bases, and the junction held 7 bases outside the gene matches. CDR3 protein: CASSLRGRVGTGELFF. The DNA for the CDR3 is TGTGCCAGCAGTTTACGTGGGAGGGTTGGCACCGGGGAGCTGTTTTTT.

This clonotype occurred a few times. The rearrangement links TRBV11-2 to TRBJ2-1; tentatively, D is TRBD2 (6 bases). The length of the CDR3 is 16 residues. Germline CDR1 is SGHAT and CDR2 is FQNNGV. Deletions cut 1 base from V and 9 bases from J, with 19 bases between. CDR3 residues: CASSLVTTSRNAEQFF. The CDR3 DNA reads TGTGCCAGCAGCTTAGTAACAACTAGCAGGAACGCTGAGCAGTTCTTC.

The V gene is TRBV20-1, the J gene TRBJ2-1; possibly TRBD1 for D (6 bases). The CDR3 contains 14 residues. CDR1 and CDR2 from the germline V gene are DFQATT and SNEGSKA (reference sequence). Trimming cost V 5 bases and J 1 base, with 12 bases left between them. CDR3 coding DNA: TGCAGTGCTTCAGGGGCGGTATCCTACAATGAGCAGTTCTTC. This translates into CSASGAVSYNEQFF.

This clonotype came up a few times. The genes are TRBV5-1 and TRBJ2-2; D might be TRBD2 (7 bases). V lost 7 bases to trimming and J lost 6 bases, with 19 bases between them. Germline loops: CDR1 SGHRS, CDR2 YFSETQ. The CDR3 loop spans 15 amino acids. CDR3 DNA: TGCGCCAGCTTTCCCGGCGGGGGCGTGGCCGGGGAGCTGTTTTTT. It is translated as CASFPGGGVAGELFF.

The chain recombines TRBV7-6 with TRBJ2-5; either TRBD1 or TRBD2 may supply D (6 bases each). The germline V gene has CDR1 SGHVS and CDR2 FNYEAQ. Trimming removed 1 base from V and 4 bases from J, with 16 bases in between. The CDR3 runs to 16 residues. CDR3 nucleotide sequence: TGTGCCAGCAGCTTAGGAGACAGGCGGGGTGGAGAGACCCAGTACTTC. Residues: CASSLGDRRGGETQYF.

This sequence joins TRBV10-3 and TRBJ1-1; perhaps TRBD1 as D (6 bases). V gave up 6 bases and J gave up 4 bases, with 18 bases separating them. Per germline, CDR1 ENHRY and CDR2 SYGVKD. There are 15 residues in the CDR3. CDR3 DNA sequence: TGTGCCATCAGCGCCCGTGGCAAGGGGGGCACTGAAGCTTTCTTT. Translated: CAISARGKGGTEAFF.

This clonotype was counted a few times. This chain joins TRBV5-6 and TRBJ1-5, with a tentative D call TRBD1 (6 bases). V lost 2 bases and J lost 2, with 11 bases in between. Germline CDR1 and CDR2: SGHDT and YYEEEE. The CDR3 is 15 residues long. The DNA of the CDR3 is TGTGCCAGCAGCTTTACAGGGAAGGGCAATCAGCCCCAGCATTTT. Translating it yields CASSFTGKGNQPQHF.

This clonotype occurred a few times. The chain employs TRBV12-3 or TRBV12-4 and TRBJ2-1; 7 bases map to TRBD2. The CDR3 loop spans 15 amino acids. V trimming: 8 bases; J trimming: 4 bases; junction bases outside the gene matches: 11. CDR3 amino acids: CASRMRAGLYNEQFF. Here the CDR3 DNA reads TGTGCCAGCCGTATGAGAGCGGGGTTATACAATGAGCAGTTCTTC.

This clonotype showed up just a few times. The J gene is TRBJ2-2, the V gene TRBV25-1; D might be TRBD1 (6 bases). Trimming stripped 3 bases from V and 2 bases from J, with 16 bases between. There are 17 residues in the CDR3. The germline CDR1 and CDR2 sequences are MGHDK and SYGVNS. The CDR3 reads CASSEFPTDSNTGELFF. The DNA for the CDR3 is TGTGCCAGCAGTGAGTTCCCTACGGACAGCAACACCGGGGAGCTGTTTTTT.

The chain carries TRBV4-3 and TRBJ2-1, with D perhaps TRBD1 or TRBD2 (5 bases each). Germline CDR1 is LGHNA and CDR2 is YSLEER. CDR3 size: 15 residues. The germline V and J ends were trimmed by 4 bases and 6 bases, with 16 bases remaining between them. The CDR3 sequence is CASSRGTLEVNEQFF. The CDR3 DNA sequence: TGCGCCAGCAGCCGAGGGACCTTAGAGGTCAATGAGCAGTTCTTC.

This clonotype has just a few counts. This rearrangement joins TRBV29-1 to TRBJ2-5; D assignment may be TRBD1 or TRBD2 (5 bases each). The V end was cut by 3 bases, the J end by 5 bases, with 13 bases between. The CDR3 has 13 amino acids. Germline V lookup: CDR1 SQVTM, CDR2 ANQGSEA. The CDR3 here is CSVDWDLRETQYF. For the CDR3, the DNA is TGCAGCGTTGACTGGGACCTCCGGGAGACCCAGTACTTC.

This clonotype was picked up a small number of times. The chain employs TRBV2 and TRBJ2-7; the match to TRBD2 covers 13 bases. Germline CDR1 SNHLY, CDR2 FYNNEI. The V segment lost 1 base and the J segment 3 bases; nucleotides outside the gene matches: 12. This CDR3 has 19 residues. CDR3 in DNA: TGTGCCAGCAGTGAAGTGTTCGGGACTAGCGGGATGCTTCTCTACGAGCAGTACTTC. This translates into CASSEVFGTSGMLLYEQYF.

This clonotype was counted between two and nine times. CDR3 loop: CASSFGVQVYNEQFF. The CDR3, as DNA: TGTGCCAGCAGTTTTGGTGTCCAGGTGTACAATGAGCAGTTCTTC. The chain has TRBV12-3 or TRBV12-4 and TRBJ2-1; D not certain. V was trimmed by 3 bases and J by 4 bases, leaving 13 bases between them. The CDR3 has 15 residues.

This clonotype was counted a few times. The chain joins TRBV15 to TRBJ2-4; TRBD1 aligns across 9 bases. This CDR3 has 20 residues. The V segment lost 1 base and the J segment 1 base; nucleotides outside the gene matches: 14. CDR1 is LNHNV, CDR2 YYDKDF, per germline (reference sequence). CDR3 nucleotides: TGTGCCACCAGCAGAGCGATCCGGGACAGGGAATTTTATGCCAAAAACATTCAGTACTTC. Translated, it gives CATSRAIRDREFYAKNIQYF.

In this sample, this clonotype turned up a few times. The chain carries TRBV6-5 and TRBJ2-5; TRBD2 agrees at 11 bases. Germline CDR1 reads MNHEY; CDR2 reads SVGAGI. The CDR3 extends over 14 amino acids. V was clipped by 4 bases and J by 9 bases; unmatched bases: 7. The DNA for the CDR3 is TGTGCCAGCAGTTGGGGACTAGCGGATCGGGCCCAGTACTTC. Translating gives CASSWGLADRAQYF.

The rearrangement joins TRBV5-5 to TRBJ2-2; 13 nucleotides align to TRBD2. Germline V gene sequence: CDR1 SGHKS, CDR2 YYEKEE (reference sequence). This CDR3 has 16 residues. V lost 0 bases, J lost 7 bases, and 3 bases stayed unmatched. CDR3 amino acids: CASSLELAGGFGELFF. The CDR3 nucleotides read TGTGCCAGCAGCTTGGAACTAGCGGGAGGGTTCGGGGAGCTGTTTTTT.

This clonotype was recorded a few times. This chain joins TRBV10-2 and TRBJ2-3; 8 positions match TRBD2. CDR1 is WSHSY, CDR2 SAAADI, per germline. The V gene end was trimmed by 3 bases and the J gene end by 3 bases; junction bases not matched to a gene: 8. CDR3 size: 16 residues. CDR3 coding DNA: TGCGCCAGCAGTGACCCTTTCGGGGGGGCGACAGATACGCAGTATTTT. Its translation is CASSDPFGGATDTQYF.